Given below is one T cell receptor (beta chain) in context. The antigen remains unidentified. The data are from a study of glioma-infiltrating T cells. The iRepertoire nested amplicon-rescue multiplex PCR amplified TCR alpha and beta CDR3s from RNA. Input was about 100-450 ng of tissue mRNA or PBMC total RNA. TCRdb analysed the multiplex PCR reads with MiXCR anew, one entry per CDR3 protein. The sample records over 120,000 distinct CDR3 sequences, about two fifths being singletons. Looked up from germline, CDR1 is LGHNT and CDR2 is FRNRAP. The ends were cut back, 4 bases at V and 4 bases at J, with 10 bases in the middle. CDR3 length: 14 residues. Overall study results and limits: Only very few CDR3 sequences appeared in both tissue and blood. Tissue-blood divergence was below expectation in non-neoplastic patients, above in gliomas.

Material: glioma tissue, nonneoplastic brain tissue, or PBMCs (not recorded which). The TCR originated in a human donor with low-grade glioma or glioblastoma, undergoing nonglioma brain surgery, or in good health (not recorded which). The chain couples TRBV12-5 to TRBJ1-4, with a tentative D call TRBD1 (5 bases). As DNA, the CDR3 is TGTGCTAGTGGTTCCCAGGGCAGTAATGAAAAACTGTTTTTT. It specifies CASGSQGSNEKLFF.